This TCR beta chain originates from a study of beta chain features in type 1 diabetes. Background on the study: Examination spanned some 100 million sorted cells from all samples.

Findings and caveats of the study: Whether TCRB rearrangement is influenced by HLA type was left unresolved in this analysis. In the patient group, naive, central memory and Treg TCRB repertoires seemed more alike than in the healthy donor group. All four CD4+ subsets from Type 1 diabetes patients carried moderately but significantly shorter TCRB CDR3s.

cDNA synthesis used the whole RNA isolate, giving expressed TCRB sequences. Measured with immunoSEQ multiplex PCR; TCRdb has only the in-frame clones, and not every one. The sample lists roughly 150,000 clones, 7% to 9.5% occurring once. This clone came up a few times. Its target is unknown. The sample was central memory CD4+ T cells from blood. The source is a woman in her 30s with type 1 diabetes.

DNA for the CDR3: TGTGCCAGCAGTTTATCGCGGGAGTTTTACAATGAGCAGTTCTTC. It specifies CASSLSREFYNEQFF. The chain couples TRBV27 to TRBJ2-1; TRBD2 matches 7 bases. The CDR3 contains 15 residues. Germline CDR1 reads MNHEY; CDR2 reads SMNVEV (reference sequence). V shed 0 bases, J shed 4 bases, and the junction held 3 bases outside the gene matches.